This TCR beta chain is drawn from a study of spatial heterogeneity in lung cancer. Across the whole study: Detection consistently yielded more beta chains than alpha chains. In raw reads, more than 9.5 appearances on average were recorded for each unique TCR and UMI combination.

By proportion, this clonotype is medium-sized (0.01 to 0.1%). TCRdb ran MiXCR on the 5' RACE reads and lists one entry per CDR3 protein. This table holds about 45,000 distinct CDR3 sequences, roughly 13% found once. Time point described: sample taken at primary tumor resection. Donation came from 70 or so patients with untreated early-stage non-small cell lung cancer. Tumor, nontumor lung or frozen PBMC supplied whole RNA, sequenced without sorting. CDR1 is MNHNS and CDR2 is SASEGT in the germline V gene. This CDR3 is built from 14 residues. Trimming removed 6 bases from V and 6 bases from J; junction bases left unmatched: 1.

The origin of this receptor is a male donor with early-stage non-small cell lung cancer. Here the sequenced sample was PBMCs, taken at surgery. The chain recombines TRBV6-1 with TRBJ1-6; TRBD1 agrees at 11 bases. The CDR3 here is CASSGTGGNSPLHF. CDR3 coding DNA: TGTGCCAGCAGCGGGACAGGGGGTAATTCACCCCTCCACTTT.